These T cell receptor beta chains were read from a single sample in a study of identical twins. TCRdb ran MiXCR on the 5' RACE reads and lists one entry per CDR3 protein. The data show about 450,000 distinct CDR3 sequences, around 18% seen once. The sample consisted of naive T cells sorted from blood. These receptors originate from a man aged 50 to 59 in good health. CDR3s include the opening cysteine and the closing phenylalanine or tryptophan. The order of the fields is J gene, V gene, D gene, clone size, CDR3 protein, CDR3 DNA. The D gene is left open where the match is weak. The size entry is marked missing in some rows and otherwise reads once, few, many or a size class.

j_call: TRBJ1-2
v_call: TRBV25-1
d_call: NA
clone_size: few
cdr3_aa: CASSDPGSGYGYTF
cdr3_nt: TGTGCCAGCAGTGACCCGGGATCCGGCTATGGCTACACCTTC

j_call: TRBJ2-7
v_call: TRBV7-9
d_call: NA
clone_size: few
cdr3_aa: CASSPVAHEQYF
cdr3_nt: TGTGCCAGCAGCCCGGTGGCCCACGAGCAGTACTTC

j_call: TRBJ2-7
v_call: TRBV18
d_call: NA
clone_size: few
cdr3_aa: CASSPSTGVYEQYF
cdr3_nt: TGTGCCAGCTCACCGTCGACAGGCGTGTACGAGCAGTACTTC

j_call: TRBJ1-5
v_call: TRBV6-2/TRBV6-3
d_call: TRBD1
clone_size: few
cdr3_aa: CASSYTGQGNQPQHF
cdr3_nt: TGTGCCAGCAGTTACACGGGACAGGGCAATCAGCCCCAGCATTTT

j_call: TRBJ2-5
v_call: TRBV12-3/TRBV12-4
d_call: TRBD2
clone_size: NA
cdr3_aa: CASTGRGQETQYF
cdr3_nt: TGTGCCAGCACCGGGAGGGGACAAGAGACCCAGTACTTC

j_call: TRBJ2-7
v_call: TRBV7-2
d_call: NA
clone_size: few
cdr3_aa: CASSLGGVGYEQYF
cdr3_nt: TGTGCCAGCAGCTTAGGGGGGGTTGGCTACGAGCAGTACTTC

j_call: TRBJ1-1
v_call: TRBV4-3
d_call: NA
clone_size: many
cdr3_aa: CASSQGGGQPEAFF
cdr3_nt: TGCGCCAGCAGCCAAGGGGGTGGACAGCCTGAAGCTTTCTTT

j_call: TRBJ1-5
v_call: TRBV18
d_call: NA
clone_size: many
cdr3_aa: CASSPQGDQPQHF
cdr3_nt: TGTGCCAGCTCACCCCAAGGGGATCAGCCCCAGCATTTT

j_call: TRBJ2-7
v_call: TRBV28
d_call: TRBD2
clone_size: NA
cdr3_aa: CASGRAPIYEQYF
cdr3_nt: TGTGCCAGCGGGAGGGCCCCAATCTACGAGCAGTACTTC

j_call: TRBJ2-3
v_call: TRBV5-5
d_call: NA
clone_size: NA
cdr3_aa: CASSLDTFTDTQYF
cdr3_nt: TGTGCCAGCAGCTTGGACACGTTCACAGATACGCAGTATTTT

j_call: TRBJ2-3
v_call: TRBV18
d_call: TRBD1
clone_size: NA
cdr3_aa: CASSPFGGQGFTDTQYF
cdr3_nt: TGTGCCAGCTCACCATTCGGGGGACAGGGATTCACAGATACGCAGTATTTT

j_call: TRBJ2-1
v_call: TRBV6-1
d_call: TRBD2
clone_size: few
cdr3_aa: CASSSGRTRNEQFF
cdr3_nt: TGTGCCAGCAGTAGCGGGAGAACCCGGAATGAGCAGTTCTTC

j_call: TRBJ2-5
v_call: TRBV19
d_call: NA
clone_size: NA
cdr3_aa: CASSMYSGTQETQYF
cdr3_nt: TGTGCCAGTAGTATGTATTCCGGGACACAAGAGACCCAGTACTTC

j_call: TRBJ2-7
v_call: TRBV20-1
d_call: NA
clone_size: NA
cdr3_aa: CSARDHKKGNLMEVEQYF
cdr3_nt: TGCAGTGCTAGAGACCACAAGAAAGGGAACCTTATGGAGGTCGAGCAGTACTTC

j_call: TRBJ2-7
v_call: TRBV4-2
d_call: NA
clone_size: NA
cdr3_aa: CASSQREWDEQYF
cdr3_nt: TGTGCCAGCAGCCAACGGGAGTGGGACGAGCAGTACTTC

j_call: TRBJ2-7
v_call: TRBV12-3/TRBV12-4
d_call: NA
clone_size: many
cdr3_aa: CASSFRGAGTTSEQYF
cdr3_nt: TGTGCCAGCAGTTTTAGGGGGGCAGGGACTACGTCGGAGCAGTACTTC

j_call: TRBJ2-7
v_call: TRBV25-1
d_call: TRBD1
clone_size: many
cdr3_aa: CASSEPSGGVNEQYF
cdr3_nt: TGTGCCAGCAGTGAACCCTCAGGGGGAGTAAACGAGCAGTACTTC

j_call: TRBJ2-6
v_call: TRBV12-3/TRBV12-4
d_call: NA
clone_size: few
cdr3_aa: CASSWTGQLTGANVLTF
cdr3_nt: TGTGCCAGCAGTTGGACCGGACAGTTGACTGGGGCCAACGTCCTGACTTTC

j_call: TRBJ2-7
v_call: TRBV7-8
d_call: TRBD1
clone_size: NA
cdr3_aa: CASSSPRTGGAGNSYEQYF
cdr3_nt: TGTGCCAGCAGCTCCCCGAGGACAGGGGGCGCGGGGAACTCCTACGAGCAGTACTTC

j_call: TRBJ1-1
v_call: TRBV12-3/TRBV12-4
d_call: NA
clone_size: NA
cdr3_aa: CASSPRANTEAFF
cdr3_nt: TGTGCCAGCAGTCCCCGGGCTAACACTGAAGCTTTCTTT

j_call: TRBJ2-1
v_call: TRBV11-3
d_call: TRBD1
clone_size: many
cdr3_aa: CASSPVPGTGGNEQFF
cdr3_nt: TGTGCCAGCAGCCCCGTGCCGGGGACAGGGGGCAATGAGCAGTTCTTC

j_call: TRBJ2-6
v_call: TRBV5-6
d_call: NA
clone_size: NA
cdr3_aa: CASTGNSGANVLTF
cdr3_nt: TGTGCCAGCACGGGGAACTCTGGGGCCAACGTCCTGACTTTC

j_call: TRBJ2-2
v_call: TRBV29-1
d_call: NA
clone_size: few
cdr3_aa: CSVGHLGTGELFF
cdr3_nt: TGCAGCGTCGGACATCTGGGGACCGGGGAGCTGTTTTTT

j_call: TRBJ2-1
v_call: TRBV5-1
d_call: NA
clone_size: few
cdr3_aa: CASSLIADEQFF
cdr3_nt: TGCGCCAGCAGCTTGATAGCGGATGAGCAGTTCTTC

j_call: TRBJ1-1
v_call: TRBV28
d_call: NA
clone_size: few
cdr3_aa: CASSLIGHPTNTEAFF
cdr3_nt: TGTGCCAGCAGTTTAATCGGCCACCCGACGAACACTGAAGCTTTCTTT

j_call: TRBJ2-3
v_call: TRBV4-3
d_call: NA
clone_size: many
cdr3_aa: CASSPLGGDTQYF
cdr3_nt: TGCGCCAGCAGCCCCCTAGGTGGAGATACGCAGTATTTT

j_call: TRBJ2-4
v_call: TRBV7-9
d_call: NA
clone_size: NA
cdr3_aa: CASSLVGGDGNIQYF
cdr3_nt: TGTGCCAGCAGCTTAGTCGGCGGTGATGGAAACATTCAGTACTTC

j_call: TRBJ1-1
v_call: TRBV9
d_call: TRBD1
clone_size: few
cdr3_aa: CASSAGTGVGTEAFF
cdr3_nt: TGTGCCAGCAGCGCCGGGACAGGGGTGGGCACTGAAGCTTTCTTT

j_call: TRBJ2-7
v_call: TRBV20-1
d_call: NA
clone_size: NA
cdr3_aa: CSARKTAYGYPYEQYF
cdr3_nt: TGCAGTGCTAGGAAGACTGCGTACGGATACCCCTACGAGCAGTACTTC

j_call: TRBJ2-2
v_call: TRBV2
d_call: TRBD1
clone_size: few
cdr3_aa: CASSEGQGALTGELFF
cdr3_nt: TGTGCCAGCAGTGAAGGGCAGGGGGCGCTCACCGGGGAGCTGTTTTTT

j_call: TRBJ2-1
v_call: TRBV7-8
d_call: NA
clone_size: many
cdr3_aa: CASSIAVHNEQFF
cdr3_nt: TGTGCCAGCAGTATAGCGGTCCACAATGAGCAGTTCTTC

j_call: TRBJ1-5
v_call: TRBV20-1
d_call: TRBD1
clone_size: few
cdr3_aa: CSAIDREHQPQHF
cdr3_nt: TGCAGTGCTATCGACAGGGAGCATCAGCCCCAGCATTTT

j_call: TRBJ1-5
v_call: TRBV6-2/TRBV6-3
d_call: NA
clone_size: NA
cdr3_aa: CASSYVGVGNQPQHF
cdr3_nt: TGTGCCAGCAGTTATGTTGGGGTTGGCAATCAGCCCCAGCATTTT

j_call: TRBJ2-1
v_call: TRBV7-3
d_call: NA
clone_size: NA
cdr3_aa: CASSLYAGSYNEQFF
cdr3_nt: TGTGCCAGCAGCTTATATGCGGGCTCCTACAATGAGCAGTTCTTC

j_call: TRBJ2-5
v_call: TRBV3-1
d_call: NA
clone_size: NA
cdr3_aa: CASSQDTQGWETQYF
cdr3_nt: TGTGCCAGCAGCCAAGATACCCAGGGGTGGGAGACCCAGTACTTC

j_call: TRBJ2-7
v_call: TRBV9
d_call: NA
clone_size: NA
cdr3_aa: CASSVGSESYEQYF
cdr3_nt: TGTGCCAGCAGCGTGGGTAGCGAGTCCTACGAGCAGTACTTC

j_call: TRBJ2-1
v_call: TRBV4-3
d_call: TRBD2
clone_size: few
cdr3_aa: CASSQEGGLNEQFF
cdr3_nt: TGCGCCAGCAGCCAAGAGGGAGGGTTGAATGAGCAGTTCTTC

j_call: TRBJ2-1
v_call: TRBV29-1
d_call: TRBD2
clone_size: few
cdr3_aa: CSVAQRGLAGGRNEQFF
cdr3_nt: TGCAGCGTAGCCCAACGGGGACTAGCGGGAGGGCGGAATGAGCAGTTCTTC

j_call: TRBJ2-1
v_call: TRBV15
d_call: TRBD2
clone_size: many
cdr3_aa: CATSQRHWTSGDEQFF
cdr3_nt: TGTGCCACCAGCCAACGACATTGGACTAGCGGGGATGAGCAGTTCTTC

j_call: TRBJ2-2
v_call: TRBV5-6
d_call: NA
clone_size: NA
cdr3_aa: CASSPSGPTGELFF
cdr3_nt: TGTGCCAGCAGCCCTTCCGGACCCACCGGGGAGCTGTTTTTT

j_call: TRBJ2-7
v_call: TRBV28
d_call: NA
clone_size: NA
cdr3_aa: CASEPGGNPTSKYF
cdr3_nt: TGTGCCAGCGAACCAGGGGGGAATCCTACGAGCAAGTACTTC

j_call: TRBJ2-5
v_call: TRBV5-6
d_call: NA
clone_size: few
cdr3_aa: CASSLEHLQETQYF
cdr3_nt: TGTGCCAGCAGCTTAGAACATCTCCAAGAGACCCAGTACTTC

j_call: TRBJ2-3
v_call: TRBV4-3
d_call: NA
clone_size: NA
cdr3_aa: CASSQDGGPLKADTQYF
cdr3_nt: TGCGCCAGCAGCCAAGATGGGGGCCCCTTAAAAGCAGATACGCAGTATTTT

j_call: TRBJ2-7
v_call: TRBV7-2
d_call: TRBD2
clone_size: NA
cdr3_aa: CASSLPSGSVEQYF
cdr3_nt: TGTGCCAGCAGCCTACCTAGCGGGAGTGTCGAGCAGTACTTC

j_call: TRBJ2-5
v_call: TRBV28
d_call: NA
clone_size: NA
cdr3_aa: CASSLRSLTQYF
cdr3_nt: TGTGCCAGCAGTTTAAGGTCGTTGACCCAGTACTTC

j_call: TRBJ2-7
v_call: TRBV7-2
d_call: NA
clone_size: many
cdr3_aa: CASSLVFLAYEQYF
cdr3_nt: TGTGCCAGCAGCTTAGTTTTTCTAGCCTACGAGCAGTACTTC

j_call: TRBJ2-3
v_call: TRBV9
d_call: NA
clone_size: NA
cdr3_aa: CASSGALRSTDTQYF
cdr3_nt: TGTGCCAGCAGCGGCGCTTTACGGAGCACAGATACGCAGTATTTT

j_call: TRBJ1-4
v_call: TRBV28
d_call: NA
clone_size: NA
cdr3_aa: CASTKGRRWSEKLFF
cdr3_nt: TGTGCCAGCACCAAAGGGCGGAGGTGGAGTGAAAAACTGTTTTTT

j_call: TRBJ2-7
v_call: TRBV10-3
d_call: NA
clone_size: few
cdr3_aa: CAISESTGSSYEQYF
cdr3_nt: TGTGCCATCAGTGAGTCGACGGGGAGCTCCTACGAGCAGTACTTC

j_call: TRBJ2-6
v_call: TRBV27
d_call: NA
clone_size: many
cdr3_aa: CASSPGANVLTF
cdr3_nt: TGTGCCAGCAGTCCCGGGGCCAACGTCCTGACTTTC